This T cell receptor beta chain was documented in a study of Graves' ophthalmopathy and Graves' hyperthyroidism. Study in general: Researchers classed hyperthyroidism as stable given no ophthalmopathy within 18 months of follow-up.

CDR1 and CDR2 (germline): SGHTA, FQGNSA. The CDR3 is 16 amino acids. Germline trimming cut 4 bases from V and 2 bases from J; bases unmatched to any gene: 8. The study amplified TCR beta CDR3 regions using RNA transcripts. RT-PCR with HTBI primers came first, then second-round multiplex PCR. TCRdb reanalysed the multiplex PCR reads using MiXCR and keeps one entry per CDR3 protein. Altogether around 520,000 distinct CDR3 sequences are present, 35% to 45% being singletons, with the ten largest covering around 4%. Sequencing was done on a sample of peripheral blood or thyroid tissue (not recorded which). The TCR comes from an adult man with Graves' hyperthyroidism. J is TRBJ2-3 and V is TRBV7-2; 8 bases agree with TRBD1. The CDR3: CASSSRQGTNTDTQYF. CDR3 DNA: TGTGCCAGCAGCTCCAGACAGGGGACCAACACAGATACGCAGTATTTT.